The 9 T cell receptor beta chains below come from one sample, sequenced in a study of OX40 agonist ivuxolimab in advanced cancers. Library creation used the immunoSEQ multiplex PCR assay. This immuneACCESS table, as held by TCRdb, lists in-frame sequences with V and J called but not all clones. Of the missing ones, under half trace to an unresolved V gene in checked studies; the others have no known cause. The table for this sample lists some 60,000 clones; about 89% of them were counted only once. 11% to 15% of the sample is held by the ten biggest clonotypes. The source was CD4+ or CD8+ T cells sorted from blood, collected in a trial of the OX40 agonist ivuxolimab. The receptors come from an adult with an advanced solid tumor such as melanoma, head and neck, liver or kidney cancer.

The chain's CDR3 is CASSLDGVNQPQHF. The CDR3 DNA reads TGCGCCAGCAGCTTGGACGGAGTCAATCAGCCCCAGCATTTT. J is TRBJ1-5 and V is TRBV5-1; D remains unclear. CDR3 length: 14 amino acids. Trimming took off 0 bases at V and 3 bases at J, with 7 bases between the two ends. From germline, CDR1 is SGHRS and CDR2 YFSETQ. Drawing the rest from reference TRBV5-1 and TRBJ1-5, the complete variable domain is KAGVTQTPRYLIKTRGQQVTLSCSPISGHRSVSWYQQTPGQGLQFLFEYFSETQRNKGNFPGRFSGRQFSNSRSEMNVSTLELGDSALYLCASSLDGVNQPQHFGDGTRLSIL.

V usage is TRBV5-5 and J usage is TRBJ2-7; 12 bases are shared with TRBD2. The length of the CDR3 is 15 residues. Germline values: CDR1 SGHKS, CDR2 YYEKEE (reference sequence). V dropped 2 bases and J dropped 3; count of bases not matched to a gene: 3. The CDR3 region has the DNA TGTGCCAGCAGCTTCGGGACTAGCGGGTTCTACGAGCAGTACTTC. This encodes CASSFGTSGFYEQYF.

The gene calls are TRBV7-2 and TRBJ1-3, with TRBD1 matching 10 bases. Losses at the gene ends were 4 bases for V and 3 bases for J; bases not matched to a gene: 3. Looked up from germline, CDR1 is SGHTA and CDR2 is FQGNSA. The CDR3 sequence is 15 residues long. In DNA, the CDR3 is TGTGCCAGCAGCTCGGACAGGGGGGGTGGAAACACCATATATTTT. Translating it yields CASSSDRGGGNTIYF.

This clone was detected only once. A junction boundary mismatches the germline segment, possibly from a read error. This chain uses TRBV19 with TRBJ2-3; TRBD2 is a possible D gene (5 bases). The CDR3 consists of 16 residues. From germline, CDR1 is LNHDA and CDR2 SQIVND (reference sequence). The chain's CDR3 is CASSVDYPLTTDTQYF. The DNA of the CDR3 is TGTGCCAGTAGTGTAGACTACCCCCTAACCACAGATACGCAGTATTTT. Full variable domain (remainder filled in from reference TRBV19 and TRBJ2-3): DGGITQSPKYLFRKEGQNVTLSCEQNLNHDAMYWYRQDPGQGLRLIYYSQIVNDFQKGDIAEGYSVSREKKESFPLTVTSAQKNPTAFYLCASSVDYPLTTDTQYFGPGTRLTVL.

The V gene is TRBV11-1, the J gene TRBJ2-1; TRBD2 is a possible D gene (6 bases). The CDR3 extends over 15 amino acids. Germline loops: CDR1 SGHAT, CDR2 FQDESV (reference sequence). V lost 5 bases, J lost 3 bases, and 14 bases lay in between. The CDR3 region is CASSHRLGNYNEQFF. CDR3 in DNA: TGTGCCAGCAGCCACCGACTAGGGAACTACAATGAGCAGTTCTTC. The complete variable domain, with remaining parts taken from reference TRBV11-1 and TRBJ2-1, reads EAEVAQSPRYKITEKSQAVAFWCDPISGHATLYWYRQILGQGPELLVQFQDESVVDDSQLPKDRFSAERLKGVDSTLKIQPAELGDSAMYLCASSHRLGNYNEQFFGPGTRLTVL.

The V call is TRBV11-2, the J call TRBJ2-2, with a weak D call TRBD2 (6 bases). CDR1 SGHAT and CDR2 FQNNGV come from the germline V gene. This CDR3 has 15 amino acids. V shed 5 bases and J shed 4 bases, with 14 bases lying between them. CDR3 protein: CASSPRLEGTGELFF. The CDR3 DNA sequence: TGTGCCAGCAGCCCGAGACTAGAAGGCACCGGGGAGCTGTTTTTT.

The chain couples TRBV19 to TRBJ2-1; D not resolved. Trimming shortened V by 5 bases and J by 5 bases, and 13 bases separated the two germline ends. The CDR3 has 14 residues. The germline V gene encodes CDR1 LNHDA and CDR2 SQIVND (reference sequence). DNA for the CDR3: TGTGCCAGTAGTCTAGGGCTACGCAACAATGAGCAGTTCTTC. This codes for CASSLGLRNNEQFF.

V and J are TRBV7-2 and TRBJ2-3; no definite D call. The CDR3 contains 12 residues. Trimming took 5 bases from V and 8 from J, leaving 11 bases between them. Germline-derived CDR1 and CDR2 are SGHTA and FQGNSA. The CDR3 nucleotides read TGTGCCAGCAGCCCCACCTCGGGTACGCAGTATTTT. Translating it yields CASSPTSGTQYF.

The rearrangement joins TRBV28 to TRBJ2-2, with 8 positions matching TRBD1. J was trimmed by 1 base and V by 7 bases; bases with no gene match: 11. Per germline, CDR1 MDHEN and CDR2 SYDVKM. The CDR3 covers 17 residues. CDR3 protein: CASKRGVGTGNTGELFF. DNA of the CDR3: TGTGCCAGCAAAAGGGGGGTGGGGACAGGGAACACCGGGGAGCTGTTTTTT.